A selection of T cell receptor beta chains follows, all from one sample in a study of blood T cell repertoires in COVID-19. Profiling relied on immunoSEQ multiplex PCR, and the TCRdb table lists in-frame clones only, not all of them. There are about 280,000 clones in the sample; 88% occur only once, and 2% lies in the top ten. Sequenced material: PBMCs or T cells enriched from blood (not recorded which). These receptors were taken from a woman in her sixties in a cohort exposed to, infected with or recovered from COVID-19 (not recorded which). CDR3s leave out the opening cysteine and the closing phenylalanine or tryptophan.

V,J,CDR3
TRBV27,TRBJ1-5,ASSRGGYSNQPQH
TRBV5-1,TRBJ1-4,ASSQGTGREKLF
TRBV5-1,TRBJ2-7,ASSLATGLASYEQY
TRBV2,TRBJ2-1,ASSGYRGGNEQF
TRBV9,TRBJ2-5,ASSARELQGTQY
TRBV4-1,TRBJ2-1,ASSQRTSGRFDEQF
TRBV2,TRBJ2-3,ASSGFGTGWTDTQY
TRBV6-5,TRBJ1-3,ASRPGQGGNTIY
TRBV5-6,TRBJ2-5,ASRRGLAGFGETQY
TRBV4-3,TRBJ1-2,ASSLDRDYGYT
TRBV24-1,TRBJ2-1,ATSDPGLADKINEQF